Below are 27 T cell receptor beta chains sequenced from a single sample in a study of blood T cell repertoires in COVID-19. Some clones are missing from TCRdb's copy, which holds only in-frame ones; the method was immunoSEQ multiplex PCR. The top ten hold around 16% of the sample, which has approximately 230,000 clones, roughly four fifths seen once. Sequencing was performed on PBMCs or T cells enriched from blood (not recorded which). The receptors were gathered from a man in his forties who had recovered from COVID-19.

J is TRBJ2-1 and V is TRBV4-2; TRBD2 aligns across 15 bases. Losses at the gene ends were 1 base for V and 7 bases for J; bases not matched to a gene: 11. The CDR3 is 19 amino acids. Per germline, CDR1 LGHNA and CDR2 YNFKEQ. In DNA form, the CDR3 reads TGTGCCAGCAGCCAAGGTGGACTAGCGGGAGGGCTTGGGGATAATGAGCAGTTCTTC. It codes for CASSQGGLAGGLGDNEQFF.

The rearrangement uses TRBV6-5 and TRBJ1-5; 9 nucleotides align to TRBD1. V trimming: 6 bases; J trimming: 4 bases; junction bases outside the gene matches: 4. Per germline, CDR1 MNHEY and CDR2 SVGAGI. This CDR3 has 14 amino acids. CDR3 sequence (DNA): TGTGCCAGCAGCGGGACAGGGAATAATCAGCCCCAGCATTTT. Protein: CASSGTGNNQPQHF.

There are a few counts of this clone. V and J are TRBV3-1 (or the pseudogene TRBV3-2) and TRBJ1-2, with D hard to call. Per germline, CDR1 LGHDT and CDR2 YNNKEL (reference sequence). The CDR3 spans 12 residues. Between the trimmed V and J ends, which lost 1 base and 8 bases, there was a span of 8 bases. This chain's CDR3 is CASSQAPEGYTF. Written as DNA, the CDR3 is TGTGCCAGCAGCCAAGCGCCCGAGGGCTACACCTTC.

A remark on this clone: One end of the junction fails to match germline, which may point to a read error. The chain carries TRBV2 and TRBJ2-2; unclear D gene. This CDR3 region has 12 residues. Germline CDR1 SNHLY, CDR2 FYNNEI. The CDR3 DNA sequence: TGTGCCAGCAGCGAAGAAATGACTGAGCTGTTTTTT. Translated: CASSEEMTELFF.

V gene TRBV7-8 combines with J gene TRBJ2-7, with a weak D call TRBD2 (5 bases). Germline V gene sequence: CDR1 SGHVS, CDR2 FQNEAQ. The CDR3 totals 14 residues. V was trimmed by 3 bases and J by 3 bases, leaving 12 bases between them. The CDR3 DNA reads as TGTGCCAGCAGCTTGGAGGATTTAGGCTACGAGCAGTACTTC. Amino acid sequence: CASSLEDLGYEQYF.

This sequence joins TRBV4-1 and TRBJ1-3; D is unclear. Germline V lookup: CDR1 MGHRA, CDR2 YSYEKL. Trimming cost V 0 bases and J 0 bases, with 6 bases left between them. The CDR3 spans 15 residues. CDR3 in DNA: TGCGCCAGCAGCCAAGATGGAGTCTCTGGAAACACCATATATTTT. It is translated as CASSQDGVSGNTIYF.

V is TRBV2 and J is TRBJ1-2; a possible D gene is TRBD1 (5 bases). CDR1 is SNHLY and CDR2 is FYNNEI in the germline V gene. CDR3 length: 13 residues. The V end was cut by 6 bases, the J end by 5 bases, with 13 bases between. CDR3 residues: CASRGLPEYGYTF. CDR3 nucleotides: TGTGCCAGCAGGGGGCTTCCCGAGTATGGCTACACCTTC.

To note about this clone: Other DNA sequences of this sample code for an identical CDR3. The chain couples TRBV10-3 to TRBJ1-1; 7 positions agree with TRBD1. The ends lost 4 bases at V and 0 bases at J; junction bases unmatched: 2. Germline-derived CDR1 and CDR2 are ENHRY and SYGVKD. This CDR3 has 14 residues. This chain's CDR3 is CAISVQGVNTEAFF. The CDR3 DNA sequence: TGTGCCATCAGTGTTCAGGGGGTGAACACTGAAGCTTTCTTT.

V gene TRBV28 combines with J gene TRBJ1-1; no reliable D call. This CDR3 has 16 residues. Germline loops: CDR1 MDHEN, CDR2 SYDVKM. With 8 bases removed from V and 0 bases from J, the gap between germline ends came to 19 bases. The CDR3 region is CASGEVSKGVNTEAFF. Here the CDR3 DNA reads TGTGCCAGCGGTGAAGTTTCCAAGGGAGTGAACACTGAAGCTTTCTTT. The full variable domain, completed using reference TRBV28 and TRBJ1-1, is DVKVTQSSRYLVKRTGEKVFLECVQDMDHENMFWYRQDPGLGLRLIYFSYDVKMKEKGDIPEGYSVSREKKERFSLILESASTNQTSMYLCASGEVSKGVNTEAFFGQGTRLTVV.

The CDR3: CASTLYMGAGGYTF. In nucleotides, the CDR3 is TGTGCCAGCACCCTTTATATGGGGGCAGGTGGCTACACCTTC. The gene calls are TRBV27 and TRBJ1-2, with a possible D match to TRBD1 (6 bases). V dropped 7 bases and J dropped 7 bases, with 19 bases sitting between them. Germline-derived CDR1 and CDR2 are MNHEY and SMNVEV (reference sequence). This CDR3 spans 14 amino acids.

V gene TRBV7-9 combines with J gene TRBJ2-1; D gene unclear. The CDR3 has 15 amino acids. V shed 6 bases and J shed 7 bases, with 19 bases lying between them. Germline-derived CDR1 and CDR2 are SEHNR and FQNEAQ (reference sequence). In nucleotides, the CDR3 is TGTGCCAGCAGTCCTGACACCCAGAACGCGAATGAGCAGTTCTTC. Translation gives CASSPDTQNANEQFF.

This chain links TRBV4-3 with TRBJ2-1; perhaps TRBD2 as D (6 bases). Germline lookup yields CDR1 LGHNA and CDR2 YSLEER. This CDR3 is 13 amino acids long. Trimming cost V 3 bases and J 6 bases, with 9 bases left between them. CDR3 DNA: TGCGCCAGCAGCCATACTAGCCGCAATGAGCAGTTCTTC. Amino acid sequence: CASSHTSRNEQFF.

The chain couples TRBV6-5 to TRBJ1-1; perhaps TRBD1 as D (6 bases). The V gene lost 6 bases and the J gene lost 11 bases, with 16 bases spanning the gap. This CDR3 contains 12 residues. Germline assignment: CDR1 MNHEY and CDR2 SVGAGI. As DNA, the CDR3 is TGTGCCAGCAGGTTGAGGCAGGGACATGCTTTCTTT. Its protein product is CASRLRQGHAFF.

The V and J genes are TRBV7-2 and TRBJ1-1; 7 positions match TRBD1. The ends lost 0 bases at V and 4 bases at J; junction bases unmatched: 17. Germline loops: CDR1 SGHTA, CDR2 FQGNSA. The CDR3 length is 19 residues. This CDR3 reads CASSLAATGQGGLSTEAFF. Written as DNA, the CDR3 is TGTGCCAGCAGCTTAGCGGCCACCGGCCAGGGGGGCTTGAGCACTGAAGCTTTCTTT.

V is TRBV11-2 and J is TRBJ2-1; D is perhaps TRBD1 (7 bases). The CDR3 runs 16 residues. CDR1 and CDR2 from the germline V gene are SGHAT and FQNNGV. V gave up 5 bases and J gave up 0 bases, with 14 bases separating them. The DNA for the CDR3 is TGTGCCAGCAGCGAGAGGGGGGACAGCTCCTACAATGAGCAGTTCTTC. It is translated as CASSERGDSSYNEQFF.

The V call is TRBV7-9, the J call TRBJ2-3, with 12 positions matching TRBD2. Trimming at V came to 6 bases and at J to 2 bases, leaving 6 bases not matched to a gene. CDR3 length equals 16 residues. From germline, CDR1 is SEHNR and CDR2 FQNEAQ (reference sequence). DNA for the CDR3: TGTGCCAGCAGAACGACTAGCGGGGGTCACACAGATACGCAGTATTTT. This encodes CASRTTSGGHTDTQYF.

The chain employs TRBV30 and TRBJ2-2, with 10 bases that match TRBD2. The junction had 7 bases not matched to a gene; V was cut back by 4 bases and J by 2 bases. The CDR3 spans 16 residues. The germline V gene encodes CDR1 GTSNPN and CDR2 SVGIG (reference sequence). The CDR3 sequence is CAWKFGTSVNTGELFF. The CDR3 nucleotides are TGTGCCTGGAAATTCGGGACTAGCGTAAACACCGGGGAGCTGTTTTTT.

This chain links TRBV3-1 (or the pseudogene TRBV3-2) with TRBJ1-1; tentatively, D is TRBD1 (5 bases). Trimming took 4 bases from V and 4 from J, leaving 13 bases between them. The CDR3 is made up of 14 amino acids. The germline V gene has CDR1 LGHDT and CDR2 YNNKEL (reference sequence). DNA of the CDR3: TGTGCCAGCAGCCCGTTCAGGGTCCTCACTGAAGCTTTCTTT. This translates into CASSPFRVLTEAFF.

The chain has TRBV5-5 and TRBJ2-7; TRBD1 matches at 10 bases. With 5 bases clipped from V and 2 bases from J, the junction kept 4 bases outside the gene matches. Germline V gene sequence: CDR1 SGHKS, CDR2 YYEKEE (reference sequence). CDR3 size: 14 residues. In DNA, the CDR3 is TGTGCCAGCAGGGGGGGACAGGGGACCTACGAGCAGTACTTC. Translated, it gives CASRGGQGTYEQYF. The complete variable domain, with remaining parts taken from reference TRBV5-5 and TRBJ2-7, reads DAGVTQSPTHLIKTRGQQVTLRCSPISGHKSVSWYQQVLGQGPQFIFQYYEKEERGRGNFPDRFSARQFPNYSSELNVNALLLGDSALYLCASRGGQGTYEQYFGPGTRLTVT.

This clone was seen only a few times. The chain recombines TRBV10-3 with TRBJ1-2; 8 bases align to TRBD1. Germline V gives CDR1 ENHRY, CDR2 SYGVKD. CDR3 length: 13 residues. V dropped 4 bases and J dropped 8; count of bases not matched to a gene: 6. The CDR3 spells CAISARGQDGYTF. CDR3 DNA sequence: TGTGCCATCAGTGCCAGGGGGCAGGACGGCTACACCTTC.

The chain employs TRBV28 and TRBJ1-5; no reliable D call. Trimming removed 5 bases from V and 0 bases from J, with 20 bases in between. Per the germline V gene, CDR1 is MDHEN and CDR2 is SYDVKM. The CDR3 totals 18 residues. The CDR3 region is CASSRGPNHGYSNQPQHF. In DNA, the CDR3 is TGTGCCAGCAGTCGCGGGCCGAACCATGGTTATAGCAATCAGCCCCAGCATTTT. Together with reference TRBV28 and TRBJ1-5, the CDR3 gives the full variable domain: DVKVTQSSRYLVKRTGEKVFLECVQDMDHENMFWYRQDPGLGLRLIYFSYDVKMKEKGDIPEGYSVSREKKERFSLILESASTNQTSMYLCASSRGPNHGYSNQPQHFGDGTRLSIL.

V is TRBV10-3 and J is TRBJ2-1; D may be TRBD2 (6 bases). Trimming removed 5 bases from V and 5 bases from J, with 16 bases in between. This CDR3 is built from 15 residues. CDR1 is ENHRY and CDR2 is SYGVKD in the germline V gene. This chain's CDR3 is CAISPGREVNNEQFF. Written as DNA, the CDR3 is TGTGCCATCAGTCCCGGGAGAGAGGTAAACAATGAGCAGTTCTTC.

In regard to this clone: One end of the junction is discordant with germline, which a read error may explain. V gene TRBV5-1 combines with J gene TRBJ2-7; no firm D call. This CDR3 is 15 amino acids long. The V gene's germline CDR1 is SGHRS and CDR2 YFSETQ. The CDR3 region is CASSLNTGANYGQYF. CDR3 nucleotide sequence: TGCGCCAGCAGCTTGAATACCGGCGCGAACTACGGGCAGTACTTC.

V gene TRBV28 combines with J gene TRBJ1-1, with D possibly matching TRBD1 (6 bases). The length of the CDR3 is 14 residues. Germline V gives CDR1 MDHEN, CDR2 SYDVKM. V gave up 9 bases and J gave up 3 bases, with 17 bases separating them. DNA for the CDR3: TGTGCCAGTACGTTGGGGTACAGGGACACTGAAGCTTTCTTT. Amino acids: CASTLGYRDTEAFF.

The table lists this clone with a count of one. The chain is built from TRBV15 and TRBJ1-3, with D perhaps TRBD1 (5 bases). CDR1 and CDR2 (germline): LNHNV, YYDKDF (reference sequence). V lost 0 bases and J 0 bases, leaving 9 bases between the germline ends. This CDR3 is built from 16 residues. In DNA form, the CDR3 reads TGTGCCACCAGCAGAGAAAGGGACTTCTCTGGAAACACCATATATTTT. It codes for CATSRERDFSGNTIYF.

The V call is TRBV5-6, the J call TRBJ2-3; perhaps TRBD1 as D (6 bases). The CDR3 totals 16 residues. CDR1 and CDR2 (germline): SGHDT, YYEEEE. V was cut by 2 bases and J by 0 bases, with 13 bases left in between. CDR3 coding DNA: TGTGCCAGCAGCTTTGTGGGGGCGCGGAGCACAGATACGCAGTATTTT. As protein: CASSFVGARSTDTQYF. The full variable domain, its missing parts supplied by reference TRBV5-6 and TRBJ2-3, is DAGVTQSPTHLIKTRGQQVTLRCSPKSGHDTVSWYQQALGQGPQFIFQYYEEEERQRGNFPDRFSGHQFPNYSSELNVNALLLGDSALYLCASSFVGARSTDTQYFGPGTRLTVL.

This clone was detected only a few times. V is TRBV9 and J is TRBJ1-4; D possibly corresponds to TRBD1 (5 bases). V lost 4 bases and J lost 7, with 20 bases in between. Germline V lookup: CDR1 SGDLS, CDR2 YYNGEE. The CDR3 totals 16 residues. For the CDR3, the DNA is TGTGCCAGCAGCTCCCACGGGATGGGGGGGATTGAAAAACTGTTTTTT. It specifies CASSSHGMGGIEKLFF.